The entry below gives a single TCR beta chain sequence along with its context. No antigen is known for it. This entry is derived from a study of T cells after posttransplantation cyclophosphamide. Findings and limits, study-wide: Later post-transplant blood repertoires were often dominated by donor CD8+ memory clones. Recipient CMV seropositivity and CMV reactivation strongly tracked TRB clonality. Tissue-infiltrating T cells from skin or gut overlapped little with blood T cells.

Assay: immunoSEQ multiplex PCR; the TCRdb copy retains only in-frame clones and omits some. The table includes tens of thousands of clones, nearly 99% detected once. The naive gate required viable CD3+CD4+ or CD3+CD8+ cells with CCR7+CD45RA+CD45RO-CD95-CD27+CD28+ phenotype. This receptor was taken from a man in his forties in good health, CMV-negative, and a related stem cell transplant donor. Sample: naive CD4+ T cells sorted from PBMCs.

In DNA, the CDR3 is TGTGCCAGCAGCTTGGGCGGACAGGGGATCTACGAGCAGTACTTC. This codes for CASSLGGQGIYEQYF. The rearrangement uses TRBV7-2 and TRBJ2-7; 9 bases map to TRBD1. The CDR3 consists of 15 residues. The germline V gene has CDR1 SGHTA and CDR2 FQGNSA. Unmatched junction bases numbered 6, after V lost 3 bases and J lost 3 bases.